Listed here are 24 T cell receptor beta chains from one sample, sequenced in a study of Ad26.COV2.S vaccination and SARS-CoV-2 variants. Sample treatment: around 19 received Ad26.COV2.S at low or high dose, single or two shots; about 5 received placebo; per-sample allocation not given. Day 63 following the first vaccine or placebo injection was when the samples were taken. Clones were sequenced by immunoSEQ multiplex PCR, and TCRdb holds only the in-frame ones, with some missing. The sample has around 500,000 clones, about 88% seen once. The sample in question was peripheral blood, obtained in a trial of Ad26.COV2.S vaccine versus placebo. These TCRs come from a person aged 18-60 years who received the Ad26.COV2.S COVID-19 vaccine or a placebo.

The CDR3 sequence: CASSTERVGTGELFF. CDR3 nucleotides: TGTGCCAGCAGTACGGAGAGGGTGGGCACCGGGGAGCTGTTTTTT. This sequence joins TRBV2 and TRBJ2-2, with D possibly being TRBD2 (5 bases). Germline CDR1 is SNHLY and CDR2 is FYNNEI. The V gene lost 5 bases and the J gene lost 4 bases, with 14 bases spanning the gap. The CDR3 consists of 15 residues.

This sequence joins TRBV7-9 and TRBJ1-1; D unresolved. The germline V and J ends were trimmed by 4 bases and 11 bases, with 14 bases remaining between them. This CDR3 is built from 12 residues. Germline V gene sequence: CDR1 SEHNR, CDR2 FQNEAQ (reference sequence). The CDR3 nucleotides are TGTGCCAGCAGCTCAGTTCCCCAAGGGGCTTTCTTT. Translating gives CASSSVPQGAFF.

This clone came up once. The chain couples TRBV2 to TRBJ1-2, with D perhaps TRBD1 (6 bases). The CDR3 is made up of 13 amino acids. Germline V gene sequence: CDR1 SNHLY, CDR2 FYNNEI. V shed 6 bases and J shed 4 bases, with 12 bases lying between them. This CDR3 reads CASSGQTAYGYTF. CDR3 DNA sequence: TGTGCCAGCAGCGGACAGACCGCCTATGGCTACACCTTC.

The rearrangement joins TRBV4-3 to TRBJ2-1, with D hard to call. The CDR3 covers 14 residues. CDR1 is LGHNA, CDR2 YSLEER, per germline. The V end lost 0 bases, the J end lost 7 bases, and 10 bases lay between the germline ends. The CDR3 sequence: CASSQEIMGNEQFF. The CDR3 DNA sequence: TGCGCCAGCAGCCAAGAGATTATGGGTAATGAGCAGTTCTTC.

This sequence joins TRBV9 and TRBJ2-2; TRBD2 matches 10 bases. The V and J ends lost 3 bases and 6 bases, in that order; junction bases with no gene match: 5. The germline V gene has CDR1 SGDLS and CDR2 YYNGEE. CDR3 length: 15 amino acids. CDR3 in DNA: TGTGCCAGCAGCGAAACTAGCGGGATATCCGGGGAGCTGTTTTTT. It specifies CASSETSGISGELFF.

The chain employs TRBV19 and TRBJ1-2; D perhaps matches TRBD1 (5 bases). The germline CDR1 and CDR2 sequences are LNHDA and SQIVND (reference sequence). V lost 8 bases and J lost 4, with 14 bases in between. There are 13 residues in the CDR3. For the CDR3, the DNA is TGTGCCAGTCGAATCAGGGAAGGCTATGGCTACACCTTC. Protein: CASRIREGYGYTF.

The chain's CDR3 is CASSRDSKETQYF. The CDR3 DNA is TGTGCCAGCAGCCGGGACTCGAAAGAGACCCAGTACTTC. The gene calls are TRBV5-6 and TRBJ2-5, with D possibly TRBD2 on 6 matching bases. V was trimmed by 4 bases and J by 3 bases, leaving 10 bases between them. CDR1 is SGHDT, CDR2 YYEEEE, per germline. There are 13 residues in the CDR3.

This chain links TRBV19 with TRBJ1-1, with TRBD1 matching over 8 bases. This CDR3 comprises 14 residues. The junction had 4 bases not matched to a gene; V was cut back by 7 bases and J by 0 bases. Germline loops: CDR1 LNHDA, CDR2 SQIVND (reference sequence). The DNA of the CDR3 is TGTGCCAGTAACCACAGGGGGATGAACACTGAAGCTTTCTTT. Protein sequence: CASNHRGMNTEAFF.

The chain recombines TRBV7-2 with TRBJ1-5; D uncertain. The V gene's germline CDR1 is SGHTA and CDR2 FQGNSA. This CDR3 spans 15 amino acids. The V gene lost 3 bases and the J gene lost 2 bases, with 11 bases spanning the gap. The CDR3 spells CASSLWSTGNQPQHF. In DNA form, the CDR3 reads TGTGCCAGCAGCTTGTGGTCGACGGGCAATCAGCCCCAGCATTTT.

V is TRBV13 and J is TRBJ2-7; unclear D gene. CDR1 and CDR2 (germline): PRHDT, FYEKMQ (reference sequence). This CDR3 spans 13 amino acids. V was trimmed by 0 bases and J by 3 bases, leaving 6 bases between them. The CDR3 DNA follows: TGTGCCAGCAGCTTAGGCTTCGGCTACGAGCAGTACTTC. It translates to CASSLGFGYEQYF. Filled out from reference TRBV13 and TRBJ2-7, the complete variable domain reads AAGVIQSPRHLIKEKRETATLKCYPIPRHDTVYWYQQGPGQDPQFLISFYEKMQSDKGSIPDRFSAQQFSDYHSELNMSSLELGDSALYFCASSLGFGYEQYFGPGTRLTVT.

The V and J genes are TRBV5-4 and TRBJ2-2; TRBD2 is a possible D gene (5 bases). V lost 4 bases and J 7 bases, leaving 8 bases between the germline ends. The CDR3 totals 12 residues. The germline CDR1 and CDR2 sequences are SGHNT and YYREEE (reference sequence). Here the CDR3 DNA reads TGTGCCAGCAGCCGAGGAGGCGGGGAGCTGTTTTTT. This sequence encodes CASSRGGGELFF.

The chain uses TRBV9 and TRBJ2-5; 9 bases match TRBD2. Trimming cost V 3 bases and J 4 bases; bases outside gene matches: 10. Germline CDR1 and CDR2: SGDLS and YYNGEE. This CDR3 has 16 amino acids. This CDR3 is CASSEHIAGEGETQYF. Here the CDR3 DNA reads TGTGCCAGCAGCGAGCATATAGCGGGAGAGGGAGAGACCCAGTACTTC.

The chain recombines TRBV28 with TRBJ2-7; D possibly corresponds to TRBD2 (5 bases). From germline, CDR1 is MDHEN and CDR2 SYDVKM. V lost 5 bases and J lost 4, with 18 bases in between. The CDR3 is made up of 15 amino acids. This chain's CDR3 is CASSPFGGLSYEQYF. As DNA, the CDR3 is TGTGCCAGCAGTCCCTTCGGCGGGCTTTCGTACGAGCAGTACTTC.

This rearrangement joins TRBV7-9 to TRBJ2-2; unclear D gene. The CDR3 has 14 amino acids. CDR1 is SEHNR, CDR2 FQNEAQ, per germline (reference sequence). V dropped 5 bases and J dropped 4 bases, with 11 bases sitting between them. The CDR3 sequence: CASSPRFGTGELFF. The CDR3 DNA follows: TGTGCCAGCAGCCCCCGGTTTGGCACCGGGGAGCTGTTTTTT. Filled out from reference TRBV7-9 and TRBJ2-2, the complete variable domain reads DTGVSQNPRHKITKRGQNVTFRCDPISEHNRLYWYRQTLGQGPEFLTYFQNEAQLEKSRLLSDRFSAERPKGSFSTLEIQRTEQGDSAMYLCASSPRFGTGELFFGEGSRLTVL.

This rearrangement joins TRBV12-3 or TRBV12-4 to TRBJ1-6; possible D gene TRBD1, 6 bases. This CDR3 region has 13 residues. The V and J ends lost 3 bases and 8 bases respectively, with 8 bases between them. The CDR3 coding sequence is TGTGCCAGCAGTTTTACAGGGCATTCACCCCTCCACTTT. It yields the protein CASSFTGHSPLHF.

This chain links TRBV7-9 with TRBJ1-1, with 8 bases identical to TRBD1. CDR1 SEHNR and CDR2 FQNEAQ come from the germline V gene (reference sequence). Trimming cost V 0 bases and J 7 bases; bases outside gene matches: 7. The CDR3 length is 15 residues. This CDR3 is CASSLARTGRVEAFF. CDR3 sequence (DNA): TGTGCCAGCAGCTTAGCAAGGACAGGGCGAGTTGAAGCTTTCTTT.

The genes are TRBV28 and TRBJ1-5; TRBD1 aligns across 8 bases. V lost 6 bases to trimming and J lost 0 bases; unmatched junction nucleotides: 7. The CDR3 is made up of 16 amino acids. Germline CDR1 reads MDHEN; CDR2 reads SYDVKM. CDR3: CASRPTGVGSNQPQHF. CDR3 sequence (DNA): TGTGCCAGCAGACCGACAGGGGTTGGTAGCAATCAGCCCCAGCATTTT.

The chain couples TRBV9 to TRBJ2-3, with D perhaps matching TRBD1 (7 bases). Trimming took 0 bases from V and 0 from J, leaving 14 bases between them. Germline V gives CDR1 SGDLS, CDR2 YYNGEE. The CDR3 consists of 17 residues. In DNA, the CDR3 is TGTGCCAGCAGCGTAGGGATCGGGGGACAGAGCACAGATACGCAGTATTTT. This encodes CASSVGIGGQSTDTQYF.

This chain uses TRBV6-5 with TRBJ1-2; 7 bases agree with TRBD1. V shed 6 bases and J 7 bases; nucleotides not matched to a gene: 11. Germline V gene data show CDR1 as MNHEY and CDR2 as SVGAGI. This CDR3 region has 14 residues. CDR3 region: CASRARGDPGGYTF. In nucleotides, the CDR3 is TGTGCCAGCAGGGCCAGGGGGGACCCTGGTGGCTACACCTTC.

The chain recombines TRBV7-2 with TRBJ1-5, with 7 bases that match TRBD1. J gave up 7 bases and V 4 bases, and 7 bases lay outside the gene matches. The CDR3 is 14 residues long. Germline assignment: CDR1 SGHTA and CDR2 FQGNSA. The CDR3 protein is CASSSRQGRQPQHF. CDR3 nucleotide sequence: TGTGCCAGCAGCTCCAGACAGGGACGGCAGCCCCAGCATTTT.

The chain is built from TRBV5-1 and TRBJ2-5, with D maybe TRBD2 (5 bases). Looked up from germline, CDR1 is SGHRS and CDR2 is YFSETQ. Trimming removed 0 bases at V and 4 bases at J, with 10 bases between. The CDR3 covers 14 residues. CDR3 amino acids: CASSLVGGRETQYF. The CDR3, as DNA: TGCGCCAGCAGCTTGGTCGGAGGTCGAGAGACCCAGTACTTC. Full variable domain (outside the CDR3, taken from reference TRBV5-1 and TRBJ2-5): KAGVTQTPRYLIKTRGQQVTLSCSPISGHRSVSWYQQTPGQGLQFLFEYFSETQRNKGNFPGRFSGRQFSNSRSEMNVSTLELGDSALYLCASSLVGGRETQYFGPGTRLLVL.

This chain uses TRBV6-5 with TRBJ2-3; D gene ambiguous. In germline, CDR1 is MNHEY, CDR2 SVGAGI. Trimming stripped 0 bases from V and 0 bases from J, with 4 bases between. CDR3 length equals 14 residues. CDR3 in DNA: TGTGCCAGCAGTTACTCTTTCAGCACAGATACGCAGTATTTT. Its protein product is CASSYSFSTDTQYF.

V and J are TRBV10-1 and TRBJ1-2, with 7 bases that match TRBD1. This CDR3 contains 14 residues. The trim removed 6 bases at V and 6 bases at J, leaving 10 bases unmatched. CDR1 is WNHNN, CDR2 SYGVQD, per germline (reference sequence). The CDR3 DNA sequence: TGCGCCAGCAGCAAAACAGGGGACCTTAATGGCTACACCTTC. Protein: CASSKTGDLNGYTF.

CDR3 amino acids: CASSHGQAMNTEAFF. The CDR3 DNA is TGTGCCAGCAGCCATGGACAGGCGATGAACACTGAAGCTTTCTTT. The rearrangement uses TRBV6-6 and TRBJ1-1; TRBD1 agrees at 7 bases. V was pared by 6 bases and J by 0 bases, with 7 bases of the junction left unmatched. The germline V gene encodes CDR1 MNHNY and CDR2 SVGAGI (reference sequence). The CDR3 contains 15 residues.